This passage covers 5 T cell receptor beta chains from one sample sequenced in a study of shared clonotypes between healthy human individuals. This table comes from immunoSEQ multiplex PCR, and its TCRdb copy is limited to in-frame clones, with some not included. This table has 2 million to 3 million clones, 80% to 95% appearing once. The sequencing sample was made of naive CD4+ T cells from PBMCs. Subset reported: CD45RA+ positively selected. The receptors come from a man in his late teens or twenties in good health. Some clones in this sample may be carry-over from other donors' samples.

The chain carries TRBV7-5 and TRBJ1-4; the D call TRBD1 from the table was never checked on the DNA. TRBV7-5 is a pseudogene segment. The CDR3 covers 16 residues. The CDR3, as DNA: TGTGCCAGAAGCGCCTTCCCCGACAGGGGGAATGAAAAACTGTTTTTT. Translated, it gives CARSAFPDRGNEKLFF.

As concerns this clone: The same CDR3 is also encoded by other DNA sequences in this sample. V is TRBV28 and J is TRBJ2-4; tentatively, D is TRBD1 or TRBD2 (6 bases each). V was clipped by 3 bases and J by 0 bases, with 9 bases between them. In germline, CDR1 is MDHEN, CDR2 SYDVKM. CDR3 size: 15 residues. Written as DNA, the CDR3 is TGTGCCAGCAGTTTCCGGGGGCGAGCCAAAAACATTCAGTACTTC. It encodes CASSFRGRAKNIQYF.

In DNA, the CDR3 is TGCGCCAGCAGCCAAGGAGTCGGCCCAATATACAATGAGCAGTTCTTC. It is translated as CASSQGVGPIYNEQFF. The chain carries TRBV4-3 and TRBJ2-1; D not certain. The germline V gene encodes CDR1 LGHNA and CDR2 YSLEER. Between the trimmed V and J ends, which lost 1 base and 4 bases, there was a span of 14 bases. The CDR3 is 16 amino acids.

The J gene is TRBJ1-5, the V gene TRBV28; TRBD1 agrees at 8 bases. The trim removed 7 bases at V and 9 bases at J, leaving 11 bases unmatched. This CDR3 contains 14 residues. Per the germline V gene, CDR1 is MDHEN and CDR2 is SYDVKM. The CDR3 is CASKDRGDARPQHF. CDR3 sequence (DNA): TGTGCCAGCAAAGACAGGGGCGACGCTCGGCCCCAGCATTTT.

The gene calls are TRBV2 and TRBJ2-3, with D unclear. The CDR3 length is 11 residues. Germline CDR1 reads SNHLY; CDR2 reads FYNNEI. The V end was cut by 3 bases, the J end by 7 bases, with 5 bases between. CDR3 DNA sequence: TGTGCCAGCAGTGACGTATATACGCAGTATTTT. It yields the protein CASSDVYTQYF.